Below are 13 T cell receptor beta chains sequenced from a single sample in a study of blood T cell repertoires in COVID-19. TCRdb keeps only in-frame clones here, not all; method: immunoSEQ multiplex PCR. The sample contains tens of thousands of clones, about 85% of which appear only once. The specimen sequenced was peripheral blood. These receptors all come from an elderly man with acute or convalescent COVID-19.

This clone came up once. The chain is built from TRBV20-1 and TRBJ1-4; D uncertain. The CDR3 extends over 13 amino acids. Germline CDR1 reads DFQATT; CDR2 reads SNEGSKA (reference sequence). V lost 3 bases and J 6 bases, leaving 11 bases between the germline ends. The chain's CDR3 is CSASEQPYEKLFF. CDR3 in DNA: TGCAGTGCTAGTGAACAGCCCTATGAAAAACTGTTTTTT.

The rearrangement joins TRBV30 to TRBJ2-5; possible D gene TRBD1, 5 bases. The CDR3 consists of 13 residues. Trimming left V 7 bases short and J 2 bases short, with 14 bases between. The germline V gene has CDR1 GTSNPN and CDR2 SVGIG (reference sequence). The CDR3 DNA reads TGTGCCTTTTCCACAGGATTACAAGAGACCCAGTACTTC. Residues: CAFSTGLQETQYF.

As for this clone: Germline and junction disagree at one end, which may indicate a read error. The CDR3 bases are TGTGCCAGCAGCTCCCACAATGAGCAGTTCTTC. This sequence encodes CASSSHNEQFF. This sequence joins TRBV12-3 or TRBV12-4 and TRBJ2-1; D gene uncertain. The CDR3 extends over 11 amino acids.

The CDR3 spells CASSVRGQGGSPLHF. The DNA of the CDR3 is TGTGCCAGCAGTGTCCGGGGACAGGGTGGTTCACCCCTCCACTTT. The genes are TRBV2 and TRBJ1-6; 9 bases map to TRBD1. The CDR3 has 15 residues. The junction had 7 bases not matched to a gene; V was cut back by 4 bases and J by 9 bases. The germline CDR1 and CDR2 sequences are SNHLY and FYNNEI. The full variable domain, rest sourced from reference TRBV2 and TRBJ1-6, is EPEVTQTPSHQVTQMGQEVILRCVPISNHLYFYWYRQILGQKVEFLVSFYNNEISEKSEIFDDQFSVERPDGSNFTLKIRSTKLEDSAMYFCASSVRGQGGSPLHFGNGTRLTVT.

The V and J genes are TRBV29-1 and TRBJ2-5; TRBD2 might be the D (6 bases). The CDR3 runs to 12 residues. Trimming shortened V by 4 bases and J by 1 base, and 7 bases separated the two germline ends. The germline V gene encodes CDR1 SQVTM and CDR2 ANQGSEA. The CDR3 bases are TGCAGCGTTGGTAGCGGCCAAGAGACCCAGTACTTC. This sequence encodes CSVGSGQETQYF.

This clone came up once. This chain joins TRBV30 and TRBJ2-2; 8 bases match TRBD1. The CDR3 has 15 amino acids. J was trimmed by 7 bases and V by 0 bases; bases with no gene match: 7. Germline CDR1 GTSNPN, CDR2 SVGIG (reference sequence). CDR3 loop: CAWSVLQGANGELFF. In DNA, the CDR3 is TGTGCCTGGAGTGTACTCCAGGGGGCGAACGGGGAGCTGTTTTTT.

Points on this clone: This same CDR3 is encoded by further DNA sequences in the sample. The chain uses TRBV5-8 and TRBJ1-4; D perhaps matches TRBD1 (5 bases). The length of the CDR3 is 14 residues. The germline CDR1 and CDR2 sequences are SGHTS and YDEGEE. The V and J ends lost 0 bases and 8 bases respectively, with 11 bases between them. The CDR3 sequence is CASSLGRGREKLFF. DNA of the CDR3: TGTGCCAGCAGCTTGGGTAGGGGCAGAGAAAAACTGTTTTTT.

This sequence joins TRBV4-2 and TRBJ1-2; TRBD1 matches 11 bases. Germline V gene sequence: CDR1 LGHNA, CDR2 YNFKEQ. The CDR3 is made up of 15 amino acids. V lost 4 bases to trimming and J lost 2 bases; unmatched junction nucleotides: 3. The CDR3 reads CASSRGQGENYGYTF. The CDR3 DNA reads TGTGCCAGCAGCCGGGGACAGGGGGAGAACTATGGCTACACCTTC.

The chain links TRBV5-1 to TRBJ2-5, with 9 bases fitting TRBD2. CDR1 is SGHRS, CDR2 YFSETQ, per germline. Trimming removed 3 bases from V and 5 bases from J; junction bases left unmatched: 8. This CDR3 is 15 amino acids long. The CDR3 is CASSSSGMTQETQYF. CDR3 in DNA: TGCGCCAGCAGCTCTAGCGGGATGACCCAGGAGACCCAGTACTTC.

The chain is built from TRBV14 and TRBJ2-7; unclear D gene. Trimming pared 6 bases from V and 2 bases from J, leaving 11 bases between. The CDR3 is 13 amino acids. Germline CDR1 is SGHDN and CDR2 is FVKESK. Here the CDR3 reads CASSRHLAYEQYF. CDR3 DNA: TGTGCCAGCAGTCGACACCTTGCCTACGAGCAGTACTTC.

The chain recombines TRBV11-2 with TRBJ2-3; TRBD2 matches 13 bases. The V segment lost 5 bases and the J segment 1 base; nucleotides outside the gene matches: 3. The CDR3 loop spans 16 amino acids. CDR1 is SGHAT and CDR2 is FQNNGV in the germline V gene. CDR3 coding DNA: TGTGCCAGCAGCCCGGGACTAGCGGGACGCACAGATACGCAGTATTTT. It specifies CASSPGLAGRTDTQYF. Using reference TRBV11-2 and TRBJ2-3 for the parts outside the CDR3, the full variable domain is EAGVAQSPRYKIIEKRQSVAFWCNPISGHATLYWYQQILGQGPKLLIQFQNNGVVDDSQLPKDRFSAERLKGVDSTLKIQPAKLEDSAVYLCASSPGLAGRTDTQYFGPGTRLTVL.

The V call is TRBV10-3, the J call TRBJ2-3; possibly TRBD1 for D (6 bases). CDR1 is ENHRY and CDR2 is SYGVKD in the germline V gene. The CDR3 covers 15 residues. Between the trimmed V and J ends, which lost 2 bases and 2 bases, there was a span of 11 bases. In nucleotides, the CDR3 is TGTGCCATCAGTGAGATCTACAGGGACACAGATACGCAGTATTTT. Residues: CAISEIYRDTDTQYF.

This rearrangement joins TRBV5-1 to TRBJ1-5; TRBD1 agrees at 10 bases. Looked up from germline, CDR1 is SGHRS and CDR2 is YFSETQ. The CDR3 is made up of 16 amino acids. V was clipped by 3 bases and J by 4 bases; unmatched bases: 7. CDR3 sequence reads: CASSSGTGARNQPQHF. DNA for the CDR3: TGCGCCAGCAGCTCCGGGACAGGGGCACGGAATCAGCCCCAGCATTTT. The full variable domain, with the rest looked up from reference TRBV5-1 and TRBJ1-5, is KAGVTQTPRYLIKTRGQQVTLSCSPISGHRSVSWYQQTPGQGLQFLFEYFSETQRNKGNFPGRFSGRQFSNSRSEMNVSTLELGDSALYLCASSSGTGARNQPQHFGDGTRLSIL.